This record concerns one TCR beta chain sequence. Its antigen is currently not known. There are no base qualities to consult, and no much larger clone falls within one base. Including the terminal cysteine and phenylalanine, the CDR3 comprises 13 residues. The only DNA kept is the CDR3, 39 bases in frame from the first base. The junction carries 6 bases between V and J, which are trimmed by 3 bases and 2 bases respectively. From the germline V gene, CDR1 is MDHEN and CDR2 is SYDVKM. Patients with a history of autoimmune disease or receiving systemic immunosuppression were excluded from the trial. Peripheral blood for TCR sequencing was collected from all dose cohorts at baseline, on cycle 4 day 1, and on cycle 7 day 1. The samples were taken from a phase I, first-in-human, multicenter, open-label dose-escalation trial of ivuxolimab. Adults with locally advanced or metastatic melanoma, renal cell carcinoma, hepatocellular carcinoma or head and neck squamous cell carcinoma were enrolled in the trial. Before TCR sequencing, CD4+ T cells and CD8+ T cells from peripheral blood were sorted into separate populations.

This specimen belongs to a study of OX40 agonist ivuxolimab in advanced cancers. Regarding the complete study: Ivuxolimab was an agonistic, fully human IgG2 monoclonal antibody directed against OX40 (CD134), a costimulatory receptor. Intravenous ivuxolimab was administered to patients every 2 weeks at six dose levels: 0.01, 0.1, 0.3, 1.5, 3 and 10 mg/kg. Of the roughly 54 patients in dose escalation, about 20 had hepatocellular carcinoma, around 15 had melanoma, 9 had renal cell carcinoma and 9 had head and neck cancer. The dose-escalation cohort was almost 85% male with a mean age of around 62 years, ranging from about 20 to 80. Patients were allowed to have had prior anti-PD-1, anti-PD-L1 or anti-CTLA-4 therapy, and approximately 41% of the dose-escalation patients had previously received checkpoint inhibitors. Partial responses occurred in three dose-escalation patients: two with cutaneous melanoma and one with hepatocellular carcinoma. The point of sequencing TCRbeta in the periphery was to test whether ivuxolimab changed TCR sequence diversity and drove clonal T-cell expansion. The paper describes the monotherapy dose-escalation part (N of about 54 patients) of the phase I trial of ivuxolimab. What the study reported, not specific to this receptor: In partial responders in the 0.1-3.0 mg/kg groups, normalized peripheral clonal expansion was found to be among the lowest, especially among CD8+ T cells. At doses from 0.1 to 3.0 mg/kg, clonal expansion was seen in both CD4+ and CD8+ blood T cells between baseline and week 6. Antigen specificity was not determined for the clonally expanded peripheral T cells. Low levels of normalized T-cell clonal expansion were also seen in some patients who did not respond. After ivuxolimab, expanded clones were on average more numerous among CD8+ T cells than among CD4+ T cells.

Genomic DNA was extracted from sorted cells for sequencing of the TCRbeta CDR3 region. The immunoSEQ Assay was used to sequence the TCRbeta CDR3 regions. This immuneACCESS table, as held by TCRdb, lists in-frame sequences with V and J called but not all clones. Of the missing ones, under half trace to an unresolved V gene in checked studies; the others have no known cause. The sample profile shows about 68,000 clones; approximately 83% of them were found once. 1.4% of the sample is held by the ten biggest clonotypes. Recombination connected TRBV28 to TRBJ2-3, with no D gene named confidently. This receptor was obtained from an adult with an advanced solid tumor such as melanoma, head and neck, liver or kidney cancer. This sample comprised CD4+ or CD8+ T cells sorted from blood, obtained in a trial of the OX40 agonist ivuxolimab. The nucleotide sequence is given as TGTGCCAGCAGTTTGCCCGCCACAGATACGCAGTATTTT. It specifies CASSLPATDTQYF.